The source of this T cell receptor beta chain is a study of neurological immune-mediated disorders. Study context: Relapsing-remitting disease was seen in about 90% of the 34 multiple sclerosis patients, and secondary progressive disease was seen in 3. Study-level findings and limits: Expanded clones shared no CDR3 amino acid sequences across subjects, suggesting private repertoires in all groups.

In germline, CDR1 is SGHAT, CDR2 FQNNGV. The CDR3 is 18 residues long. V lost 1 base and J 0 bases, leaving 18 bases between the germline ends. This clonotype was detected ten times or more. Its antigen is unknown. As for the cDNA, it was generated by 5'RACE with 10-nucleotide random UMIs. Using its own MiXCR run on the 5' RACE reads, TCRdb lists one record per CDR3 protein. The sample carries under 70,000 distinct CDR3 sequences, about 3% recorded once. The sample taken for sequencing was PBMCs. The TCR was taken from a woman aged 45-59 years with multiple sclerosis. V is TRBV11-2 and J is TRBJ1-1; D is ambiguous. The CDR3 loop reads CASSLVGAMTRMNTEAFF. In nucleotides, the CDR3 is TGTGCCAGCAGCTTAGTAGGCGCTATGACACGAATGAACACTGAAGCTTTCTTT.